Reported below is one T cell receptor beta chain. The data originate from a study of blood T cell repertoires in COVID-19. About the research overall: Researchers got acute and convalescent COVID-19 samples from the United States, Italy and Spain. Sample material is recorded as cDNA or gDNA derived from T cells, B-cell-depleted T cells, or PBMCs.

Germline V gives CDR1 SGHAT, CDR2 FQDESV (reference sequence). V lost 2 bases, J lost 0 bases, and 8 bases lay in between. The CDR3 runs to 15 residues. During active infection, Seattle patients enrolled and were then monitored through disease. Some clones are missing from TCRdb's copy, which holds only in-frame ones; the method was immunoSEQ multiplex PCR. The sample includes nearly 350,000 clones, roughly 90% of them seen just once. The chain joins TRBV11-1 to TRBJ2-1; a weak D match, TRBD1 (5 bases). The TCR was taken from a woman between 70 and 85 years old with COVID-19, enrolled during active disease. Sequencing input: peripheral blood. The CDR3 loop is CASSLHRISYNEQFF. The CDR3 DNA is TGTGCCAGCAGCTTACACAGGATCTCCTACAATGAGCAGTTCTTC.